This T cell receptor (beta chain) was identified during a study of metastatic and nonmetastatic thyroid tumors (dated by TCRdb to the early 2020s). Study-level background: Repertoires were compared across peripheral blood and tumor or nodule tissue samples from malignant and benign thyroid patients.

Receptors were amplified or captured by PCR. Instrument used: Illumina HiSeq 4000. High-throughput sequencing was used to profile the TCR beta-chain CDR3 region of each patient. For the original study's pipeline: CDR3 differences across clinicopathological groups were used to build a classifier for discriminating distant-metastatic papillary thyroid cancer patients. The Shannon index was used to measure repertoire diversity, and the Morisita-Horn index was used to measure how similar tumor and blood repertoires were. In-frame beta chains were kept once TCRdb had trimmed the public reads at Q25 with fastp and called clones with MiXCR. The V and J calls here are based on TCRdb, not the publication. Counted in this sample were about 24,000 clones; about 24% of them appeared once. The ten top clones hold 9.5% to 15% of the sample. V is pared back by 7 bases and J by 4 bases, with 7 bases lying between the germline termini. Per the germline V gene (reference sequence), MNHEY is the CDR1 and SMNVEV is the CDR2. The CDR3 starts with the cysteine, ends with the phenylalanine, and has 11 residues. The DNA shown is the 33-base CDR3, in frame from base 1.

No patient had received any treatment before thyroid surgery. The study retrospectively analysed patient clinical samples collected from about 2012 to 2019 using T-cell receptor beta sequencing. In its sample, this clone was seen a few times. It lacks a known antigen. Base qualities are not recorded, but no much larger clone differs from it by a single base. General study outcomes and caveats: TCR beta diversity was reported as significantly higher in malignant tumors than in benign nodules, in both blood and tumor samples.

The chain is assembled from TRBV27 and TRBJ2-5; no D gene call is confident. This receptor was taken from a male donor with papillary thyroid cancer or a benign thyroid nodule (not recorded which). Some clones in this sample may be carry-over from other donors' samples. Sequenced input: tumor tissue. The CDR3 region has the sequence CASTPPETQYF. In nucleotides, the sequence is TGTGCCAGCACCCCCCCAGAGACCCAGTACTTC.